These 31 T cell receptor beta chains originate from one sample sequenced in a study of CDR3 diversity in severe acne (dated by TCRdb to about 2019). The library relied on PCR. Sequencer: Illumina HiSeq 2000. The raw public reads went through TCRdb reprocessing: fastp at Q25, MiXCR clone calling, in-frame beta chains kept. One record per CDR3 amino acid sequence lists the most common genes and DNA. The table for this sample lists 65,000 to 95,000 distinct CDR3 sequences; approximately 51% of them were counted only once. Of the sample, roughly 13% is held by the ten largest clones. Sequencing was performed on blood. These receptors all stem from a male donor in good health, without acne.

The chain combines TRBV6-5 with TRBJ2-5; D remains unclear. The CDR3 length is 14 residues. The V gene lost 5 bases and the J gene lost 2 bases, with 12 bases spanning the gap. Germline V lookup: CDR1 MNHEY, CDR2 SVGAGI. Here the CDR3 DNA reads TGTGCCAGCAGTCCCGAACGAAGTCAAGAGACCCAGTACTTC. Amino acid sequence: CASSPERSQETQYF.

About this clonotype: Its ends do not fully match the called genes, so a read error is possible. The chain joins TRBV5-1 to TRBJ2-2; 7 nucleotides agree with TRBD2. The germline V gene has CDR1 SGHRS and CDR2 YFSETQ. CDR3 length: 15 amino acids. CDR3 loop: CASRAGIPNAGELFF. The CDR3 bases are TGCGCCAGCAGAGCGGGAATCCCGAACGCCGGGGAGCTGTTTTTT.

The table lists this clonotype with many counts. The chain is built from TRBV12-3 or TRBV12-4 and TRBJ2-1; 14 positions agree with TRBD2. The CDR3 runs to 18 residues. V shed 3 bases, J shed 0 bases, and the junction held 4 bases outside the gene matches. The chain's CDR3 is CASSFRTSGRSSYNEQFF. The CDR3 DNA reads as TGTGCCAGCAGTTTTAGGACTAGCGGGAGGTCCTCCTACAATGAGCAGTTCTTC.

This clonotype was seen just once. The CDR3 bases are TGTGCCAGCACCACCTCCGCGACAGGGAACTACGAGCAGTACTTC. This sequence encodes CASTTSATGNYEQYF. The rearrangement links TRBV10-3 to TRBJ2-7; 7 nucleotides agree with TRBD1. V dropped 10 bases and J dropped 3; count of bases not matched to a gene: 15. Per germline, CDR1 ENHRY and CDR2 SYGVKD. The CDR3 is 15 residues long.

This clonotype was seen a handful of times. This rearrangement joins TRBV7-8 to TRBJ2-5, with D possibly being TRBD2 (5 bases). V dropped 0 bases and J dropped 5 bases, with 10 bases sitting between them. Germline-derived CDR1 and CDR2 are SGHVS and FQNEAQ. This CDR3 comprises 14 residues. As DNA, the CDR3 is TGTGCCAGCAGCTTAGCTCTTAGGAGGGAGACCCAGTACTTC. Encoded protein: CASSLALRRETQYF.

This clonotype occurred a few times. The chain carries TRBV6-6 and TRBJ1-1; D remains unclear. The germline CDR1 and CDR2 sequences are MNHNY and SVGAGI (reference sequence). The CDR3 extends over 12 amino acids. V gave up 6 bases and J gave up 3 bases, with 8 bases separating them. Written as DNA, the CDR3 is TGTGCCAGCAGCCGCCTCGACACTGAAGCTTTCTTT. Translation gives CASSRLDTEAFF.

Turning to this clonotype: This clone may be a read error of a much larger clone one base away. No DNA is shown, since the ends of the CDR3 on it are uncertain; the CDR3 is the one TCRdb lists. The chain recombines TRBV6-1 with TRBJ1-1. The length of the CDR3 is 13 amino acids, counting both ends. Germline CDR1 MNHNS, CDR2 SASEGT. The CDR3 spells CASILEGNTEAFF.

In DNA form, the CDR3 reads TGCAGCGTTGAGAAACAGGGGGACCGGACCACCTACGAGCAGTACTTC. Its protein is CSVEKQGDRTTYEQYF. The chain recombines TRBV29-1 with TRBJ2-7; 8 nucleotides match TRBD1. Trimming removed 3 bases from V and 2 bases from J; junction bases left unmatched: 12. In germline, CDR1 is SQVTM, CDR2 ANQGSEA. This CDR3 is built from 16 residues.

This clonotype is judged medium-sized. V and J are TRBV20-1 and TRBJ2-7; perhaps TRBD1 as D (6 bases). CDR3 length equals 15 residues. The germline V gene has CDR1 DFQATT and CDR2 SNEGSKA (reference sequence). V was clipped by 0 bases and J by 2 bases, with 14 bases between them. The CDR3 DNA reads TGCAGTGCTAGAGATAGGTCAGGGGACACCTACGAGCAGTACTTC. Its protein is CSARDRSGDTYEQYF.

Within the sample, this clonotype is medium-sized. V usage is TRBV20-1 and J usage is TRBJ2-7, with 7 bases fitting TRBD2. CDR3 length equals 12 residues. The V gene's germline CDR1 is DFQATT and CDR2 SNEGSKA (reference sequence). With V trimmed by 3 bases and J by 3 bases, 2 bases remained unmatched. CDR3 region: CSARGRDYEQYF. The CDR3 DNA is TGCAGTGCTAGGGGGAGGGACTACGAGCAGTACTTC.

This chain connects TRBV10-3 to TRBJ1-6; possible D gene TRBD1, 5 bases. Germline V gene sequence: CDR1 ENHRY, CDR2 SYGVKD. The CDR3 is 13 residues long. V gave up 9 bases and J gave up 6 bases, with 12 bases separating them. The CDR3 DNA is TGTGCCATTCAGACAGAGCTTAATTCACCCCTCCACTTT. Residues: CAIQTELNSPLHF.

This chain uses TRBV7-9 with TRBJ2-2; unclear D gene. The ends were cut back, 6 bases at V and 1 base at J, with 9 bases in the middle. Per germline, CDR1 SEHNR and CDR2 FQNEAQ (reference sequence). The CDR3 covers 14 residues. This CDR3 is CASRRDGNTGELFF. DNA of the CDR3: TGTGCCAGCAGACGAGACGGGAACACCGGGGAGCTGTTTTTT.

The chain recombines TRBV28 with TRBJ1-2; D unresolved. This CDR3 has 14 residues. Germline assignment: CDR1 MDHEN and CDR2 SYDVKM. V lost 8 bases to trimming and J lost 4 bases, with 17 bases between them. CDR3 coding DNA: TGTGCCAGCTTAAACGGTGGAATGTTCTATGGCTACACCTTC. Its translation is CASLNGGMFYGYTF.

By sample fraction, this clonotype is medium-sized (0.01 to 0.1%). The chain carries TRBV10-3 and TRBJ1-6; 11 nucleotides agree with TRBD1. Trimming removed 3 bases from V and 7 bases from J; junction bases left unmatched: 5. Germline CDR1 ENHRY, CDR2 SYGVKD. The CDR3 runs 16 residues. The CDR3 sequence: CAISDRGQGENSPLHF. The CDR3 nucleotides read TGTGCCATCAGTGATAGGGGACAGGGGGAGAATTCACCCCTCCACTTT.

The V call is TRBV1, the J call TRBJ2-7. TRBV1 is a pseudogene segment. The CDR3 totals 14 residues. CDR3 residues: CQPKVAGHSYEQYF. As DNA, the CDR3 is TGCCAGCCGAAGGTAGCCGGCCATAGTTACGAGCAGTACTTC.

This clonotype occurred a few times. The V and J genes are TRBV10-3 and TRBJ1-4; unclear D gene. The germline CDR1 and CDR2 sequences are ENHRY and SYGVKD. The V gene lost 6 bases and the J gene lost 8 bases, with 13 bases spanning the gap. CDR3 length: 13 amino acids. CDR3 bases: TGTGCCATCAGAGGAGACTTACGGGAAAAACTGTTTTTT. Its protein product is CAIRGDLREKLFF.

In this sample, this clonotype turned up many times. The chain joins TRBV10-1 to TRBJ1-1, with 7 nucleotides matching TRBD1. J lost 1 base, V lost 4 bases, and 9 bases had no gene match. Germline loops: CDR1 WNHNN, CDR2 SYGVQD (reference sequence). The CDR3 spans 16 residues. The CDR3 region is CASSGWTGEKNTEAFF. CDR3 nucleotide sequence: TGCGCCAGCAGTGGCTGGACAGGAGAAAAGAACACTGAAGCTTTCTTT.

This clonotype is labeled medium-sized (0.01 to 0.1%). The V and J genes are TRBV7-9 and TRBJ2-7, with TRBD1 as a possible D gene (5 bases). V dropped 3 bases and J dropped 0 bases, with 9 bases sitting between them. The CDR3 contains 14 residues. Germline values: CDR1 SEHNR, CDR2 FQNEAQ (reference sequence). This CDR3 reads CASSFADSSYEQYF. In DNA form, the CDR3 reads TGTGCCAGCAGCTTCGCCGACAGCTCCTACGAGCAGTACTTC.

This sequence joins TRBV6-6 and TRBJ1-1; 7 nucleotides line up with TRBD1. J gave up 0 bases and V 7 bases, and 14 bases lay outside the gene matches. The length of the CDR3 is 17 residues. Germline CDR1 MNHNY, CDR2 SVGAGI (reference sequence). This chain's CDR3 is CASTLTGPLPVNTEAFF. Here the CDR3 DNA reads TGTGCCAGCACCCTGACAGGGCCCCTTCCCGTGAACACTGAAGCTTTCTTT.

The V and J genes are TRBV24-1 and TRBJ2-6; D call uncertain. Trimming removed 11 bases at V and 4 bases at J, with 14 bases between. Germline lookup yields CDR1 KGHDR and CDR2 SFDVKD. The CDR3 extends over 14 amino acids. The CDR3 coding sequence is TGTGCCAGCAGCCTACTGGGGGGGGCCAACGTCCTGACTTTC. Its translation: CASSLLGGANVLTF.

This clonotype was counted at least ten times. The chain recombines TRBV24-1 with TRBJ1-2; 8 positions match TRBD1. Germline V gives CDR1 KGHDR, CDR2 SFDVKD. J gave up 6 bases and V 3 bases, and 5 bases lay outside the gene matches. The CDR3 runs to 14 residues. The DNA of the CDR3 is TGTGCCACCAGTGATCGGACAGGGAACCATGGCTACACCTTC. It yields the protein CATSDRTGNHGYTF.

The chain employs TRBV5-1 and TRBJ2-7, with TRBD2 identical over 7 bases. J gave up 4 bases and V 6 bases, and 10 bases lay outside the gene matches. The CDR3 sequence is 14 residues long. Germline-derived CDR1 and CDR2 are SGHRS and YFSETQ. CDR3 residues: CASTKLAEGYEQYF. For the CDR3, the DNA is TGCGCCAGCACAAAGCTAGCGGAGGGGTACGAGCAGTACTTC. The full variable domain, completed using reference TRBV5-1 and TRBJ2-7, is KAGVTQTPRYLIKTRGQQVTLSCSPISGHRSVSWYQQTPGQGLQFLFEYFSETQRNKGNFPGRFSGRQFSNSRSEMNVSTLELGDSALYLCASTKLAEGYEQYFGPGTRLTVT.

This chain joins TRBV12-3 or TRBV12-4 and TRBJ2-7; D gene unclear. The length of the CDR3 is 14 residues. V lost 5 bases to trimming and J lost 2 bases, with 13 bases between them. CDR3 nucleotides: TGTGCCAGCAGTCCCCCAAATGGCCCCTACGAGCAGTACTTC. It translates to CASSPPNGPYEQYF.

The chain carries TRBV12-3 or TRBV12-4 and TRBJ2-3; 7 nucleotides agree with TRBD1. The ends lost 5 bases at V and 6 bases at J; junction bases unmatched: 5. CDR3 size: 13 residues. This chain's CDR3 is CASSQRRGDTQYF. The CDR3 DNA follows: TGTGCCAGCAGTCAACGCAGGGGGGATACGCAGTATTTT.

CDR3 sequence: CASTSFMNTEAFF. CDR3 DNA sequence: TGTGCCAGCACCTCCTTCATGAACACTGAAGCTTTCTTT. The chain couples TRBV12-3 or TRBV12-4 to TRBJ1-1; D unresolved. The length of the CDR3 is 13 residues. Trimming removed 7 bases from V and 0 bases from J, with 9 bases in between.

This clonotype showed up just a few times. The rearrangement uses TRBV2 and TRBJ1-1; D ambiguous. The CDR3 is made up of 14 amino acids. The V end lost 4 bases, the J end lost 2 bases, and 11 bases lay between the germline ends. CDR1 and CDR2 from the germline V gene are SNHLY and FYNNEI. In nucleotides, the CDR3 is TGTGCCAGCAGTGGCGTTTCAGGTAACACTGAAGCTTTCTTT. The encoded protein is CASSGVSGNTEAFF. Variable domain in full (rest from reference TRBV2 and TRBJ1-1): EPEVTQTPSHQVTQMGQEVILRCVPISNHLYFYWYRQILGQKVEFLVSFYNNEISEKSEIFDDQFSVERPDGSNFTLKIRSTKLEDSAMYFCASSGVSGNTEAFFGQGTRLTVV.

This chain joins TRBV6-1 and TRBJ1-5, with D unclear. V dropped 0 bases and J dropped 0 bases, with 12 bases sitting between them. The germline gives CDR1 MNHNS, CDR2 SASEGT. The CDR3 has 17 residues. For the CDR3, the DNA is TGTGCCAGCAGTGAAGCGCGTACAGCTTATAGCAATCAGCCCCAGCATTTT. Its protein is CASSEARTAYSNQPQHF.

The rearrangement joins TRBV29-1 to TRBJ2-2, with TRBD2 matching over 9 bases. CDR3 length: 13 amino acids. V shed 4 bases and J 7 bases; nucleotides not matched to a gene: 4. Germline CDR1 and CDR2: SQVTM and ANQGSEA. CDR3 DNA sequence: TGCAGCGTTGCTAGCGGGAAAGGCGGGGAGCTGTTTTTT. Its translation: CSVASGKGGELFF.

This clonotype was detected a few times. This rearrangement joins TRBV6-1 to TRBJ1-6; D unclear. Germline lookup yields CDR1 MNHNS and CDR2 SASEGT. The CDR3 runs 13 residues. V lost 7 bases, J lost 8 bases, and 12 bases lay in between. The CDR3 coding sequence is TGTGCCAGCATACAAGTTAAGGATTCACCCCTCCACTTT. Translating gives CASIQVKDSPLHF.

This clonotype has more than one count but fewer than ten. The rearrangement uses TRBV20-1 and TRBJ2-7; D gene ambiguous. CDR1 is DFQATT, CDR2 SNEGSKA, per germline (reference sequence). The CDR3 has 13 amino acids. The V gene lost 3 bases and the J gene lost 3 bases, with 12 bases spanning the gap. CDR3 in amino acids: CSASGRLNYEQYF. CDR3 bases: TGCAGTGCTAGCGGTAGATTAAACTACGAGCAGTACTTC.

This clonotype was counted ten times or more. The V call is TRBV29-1, the J call TRBJ1-2, with D perhaps matching TRBD1 (6 bases). The V and J ends lost 1 base and 8 bases respectively, with 14 bases between them. This CDR3 has 13 residues. Germline loops: CDR1 SQVTM, CDR2 ANQGSEA. The CDR3 DNA reads as TGCAGCGTTGAAGGCACAGGGAATTGGGGCTACACCTTC. Its protein product is CSVEGTGNWGYTF.